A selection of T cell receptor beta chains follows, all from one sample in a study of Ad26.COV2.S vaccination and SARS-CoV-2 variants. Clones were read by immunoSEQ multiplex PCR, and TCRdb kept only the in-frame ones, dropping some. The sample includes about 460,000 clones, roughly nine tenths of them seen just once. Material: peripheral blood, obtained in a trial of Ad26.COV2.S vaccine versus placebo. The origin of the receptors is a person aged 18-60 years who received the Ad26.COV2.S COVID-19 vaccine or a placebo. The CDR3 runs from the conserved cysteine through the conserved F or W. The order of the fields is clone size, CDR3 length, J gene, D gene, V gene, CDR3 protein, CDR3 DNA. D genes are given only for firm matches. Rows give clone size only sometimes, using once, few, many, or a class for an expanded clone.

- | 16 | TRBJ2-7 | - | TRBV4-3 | CASSRGMGAGSYEQYF | TGCGCCAGCAGCCGGGGGATGGGGGCAGGGTCCTACGAGCAGTACTTC
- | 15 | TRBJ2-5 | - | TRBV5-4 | CAGSQDGGTRETQYF | TGTGCCGGAAGCCAGGACGGCGGGACGCGAGAGACCCAGTACTTC
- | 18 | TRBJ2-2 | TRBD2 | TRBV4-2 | CASSQETLAGGRRGELFF | TGTGCCAGCAGCCAAGAAACCCTAGCGGGAGGTCGTCGAGGGGAGCTGTTTTTT
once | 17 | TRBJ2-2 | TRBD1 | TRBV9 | CASSVAPQGANTGELFF | TGTGCCAGCAGCGTAGCCCCCCAGGGGGCGAACACCGGGGAGCTGTTTTTT
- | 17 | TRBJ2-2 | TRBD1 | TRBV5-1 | CASSYGDRAQGAGELFF | TGCGCCAGCAGCTACGGAGACCGGGCACAGGGGGCCGGGGAGCTGTTTTTT
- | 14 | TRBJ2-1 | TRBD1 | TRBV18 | CASSYRDRDNEQFF | TGTGCCAGCTCATACCGGGACAGGGACAATGAGCAGTTCTTC
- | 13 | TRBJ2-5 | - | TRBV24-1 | CATSDDMEETQYF | TGTGCCACCAGTGATGACATGGAAGAGACCCAGTACTTC
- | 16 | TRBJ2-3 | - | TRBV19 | CASSPRGTLSADTQYF | TGTGCCAGTAGTCCAAGAGGGACACTCAGCGCAGATACGCAGTATTTT
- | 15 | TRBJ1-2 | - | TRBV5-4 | CASSLPIQGIYGYTF | TGTGCCAGCAGCTTGCCTATACAGGGAATCTATGGCTACACCTTC
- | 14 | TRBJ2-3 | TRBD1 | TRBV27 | CASPGQGGTDTQYF | TGTGCCAGCCCGGGACAGGGGGGCACAGATACGCAGTATTTT
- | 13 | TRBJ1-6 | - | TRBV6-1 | CASSETRGSPLHF | TGTGCCAGCAGTGAAACCCGGGGTTCACCCCTCCACTTT
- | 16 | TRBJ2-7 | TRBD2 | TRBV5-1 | CASSELAGALYYEQYF | TGCGCCAGCAGTGAACTAGCGGGAGCTCTTTATTACGAGCAGTACTTC
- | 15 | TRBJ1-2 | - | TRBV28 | CASSLPPPLGYGYTF | TGTGCCAGCAGTCTACCCCCTCCGCTTGGCTATGGCTACACCTTC
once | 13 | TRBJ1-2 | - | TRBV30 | CAWSSAASYGYTF | TGTGCCTGGAGTTCCGCCGCGAGCTATGGCTACACCTTC
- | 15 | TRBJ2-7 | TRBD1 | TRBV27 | CASSPVGQGDYEQYF | TGTGCCAGCAGTCCCGTGGGACAGGGGGATTACGAGCAGTACTTC
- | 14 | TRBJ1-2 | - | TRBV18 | CASSPDLTNYGYTF | TGTGCCAGCTCACCGGACCTCACAAATTATGGCTACACCTTC
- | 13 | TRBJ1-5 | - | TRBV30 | CAWIREPVQPQHF | TGTGCCTGGATTCGGGAGCCGGTCCAGCCCCAGCATTTT
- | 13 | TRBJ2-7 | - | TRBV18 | CASSPYRDDEQYF | TGTGCCAGCTCACCATACAGGGACGACGAGCAGTACTTC
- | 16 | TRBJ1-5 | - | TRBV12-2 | CASRLRGTGYHQPQHF | TGTGCAAGTCGGTTAAGGGGGACAGGGTATCATCAGCCCCAGCATTTT
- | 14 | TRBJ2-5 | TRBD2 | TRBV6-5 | CASSLRPAGETQYF | TGTGCCAGCAGCCTACGGCCAGCGGGGGAGACCCAGTACTTC
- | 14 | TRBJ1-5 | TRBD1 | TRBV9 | CASSGTGANQPQHF | TGTGCCAGCAGCGGGACAGGGGCTAATCAGCCCCAGCATTTT
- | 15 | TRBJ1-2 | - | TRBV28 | CASSSPPKGVDGYTF | TGTGCCAGCAGTTCACCACCTAAAGGGGTAGATGGCTACACCTTC
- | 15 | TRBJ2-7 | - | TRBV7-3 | CASSDGLTGYYEQYF | TGTGCCAGCAGCGACGGACTCACAGGATACTACGAGCAGTACTTC
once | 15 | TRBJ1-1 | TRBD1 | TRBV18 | CASSPRTGQNTEAFF | TGTGCCAGCTCACCCCGGACAGGACAGAACACTGAAGCTTTCTTT
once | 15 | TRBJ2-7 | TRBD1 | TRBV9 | CASSVETGGIDEQYF | TGTGCCAGCAGCGTAGAGACAGGGGGCATCGACGAGCAGTACTTC
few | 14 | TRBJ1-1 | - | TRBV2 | CASSEEGRRTEAFF | TGTGCCAGCAGTGAAGAGGGTCGTCGGACTGAAGCTTTCTTT
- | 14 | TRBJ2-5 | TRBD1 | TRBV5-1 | CASSWDRVKETQYF | TGCGCCAGCAGCTGGGACAGGGTGAAAGAGACCCAGTACTTC
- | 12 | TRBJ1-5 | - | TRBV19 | CASSIGGQPQHF | TGTGCCAGTAGTATCGGGGGGCAGCCCCAGCATTTT
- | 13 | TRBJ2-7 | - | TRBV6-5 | CASSPPFPGEQYF | TGTGCCAGCAGCCCCCCCTTTCCGGGCGAGCAGTACTTC
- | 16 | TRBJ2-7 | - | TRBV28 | CASSSIWAPTSYEQYF | TGTGCCAGCAGTTCCATCTGGGCACCCACTTCCTACGAGCAGTACTTC
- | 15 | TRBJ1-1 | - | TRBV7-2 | CASSLKGAGFTEAFF | TGTGCCAGCAGCTTAAAGGGAGCAGGGTTCACTGAAGCTTTCTTT
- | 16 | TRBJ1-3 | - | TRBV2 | CASSEGGGGSGNTIYF | TGTGCCAGCAGTGAAGGTGGGGGGGGATCTGGAAACACCATATATTTT
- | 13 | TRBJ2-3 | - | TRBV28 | CASTARRTDTQYF | TGTGCCAGCACTGCGAGGCGTACAGATACGCAGTATTTT
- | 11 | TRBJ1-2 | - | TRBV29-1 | CSAQWGSGYTF | TGCAGCGCCCAGTGGGGGAGCGGCTACACCTTC
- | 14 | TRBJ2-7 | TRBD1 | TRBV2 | CASSGVAGGYEQYF | TGTGCCAGCAGTGGGGTGGCAGGGGGCTACGAGCAGTACTTC
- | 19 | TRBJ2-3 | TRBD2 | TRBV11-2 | CASSLGFLGLAGTTDTQYF | TGTGCCAGCAGCTTAGGATTTCTAGGGCTAGCGGGGACCACAGATACGCAGTATTTT
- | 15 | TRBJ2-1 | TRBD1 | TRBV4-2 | CASSPGTGPYNEQFF | TGTGCCAGCAGCCCCGGGACAGGACCTTACAATGAGCAGTTCTTC
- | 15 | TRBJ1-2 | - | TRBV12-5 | CASGLGSTGSYGYTF | TGTGCTAGTGGTTTGGGTTCAACGGGGTCATATGGCTACACCTTC
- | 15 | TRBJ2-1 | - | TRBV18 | CASSPLAAPNNEQFF | TGTGCCAGCTCACCACTAGCTGCCCCGAACAATGAGCAGTTCTTC
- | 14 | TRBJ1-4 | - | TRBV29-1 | CSVAVQGMREKLFF | TGCAGCGTTGCGGTTCAGGGAATGCGTGAAAAACTGTTTTTT